Below, 4 T cell receptor beta chains from the same sample are listed, as sequenced in a study of T cells expressing NK-cell markers. From the 5' RACE reads, TCRdb lists one entry per CDR3 protein and no DNA. The sample has about 390,000 distinct CDR3 sequences, and its top ten clones hold 9.5% to 12%. The sample taken for sequencing was blood T cells: a sorted CD56 or NKG2C T cell subset, CD4+ or CD8+ T cells, or bulk PBMC T cells (not recorded which). Receptors were obtained from a woman aged 45-60 years in good health.

V is TRBV7-9 and J is TRBJ2-7; TCRdb's assignment of TRBD1 cannot be checked, as there is no DNA. Germline V gene data show CDR1 as SEHNR and CDR2 as FQNEAQ (reference sequence). The CDR3 has 16 residues. CDR3 protein: CASSLVSGTGVYEQYF. The whole variable domain, remainder taken from reference TRBV7-9 and TRBJ2-7, is DTGVSQNPRHKITKRGQNVTFRCDPISEHNRLYWYRQTLGQGPEFLTYFQNEAQLEKSRLLSDRFSAERPKGSFSTLEIQRTEQGDSAMYLCASSLVSGTGVYEQYFGPGTRLTVT.

This sequence joins TRBV12-3 or TRBV12-4 and TRBJ1-6; TCRdb gives TRBD1 as the D gene, but with no DNA this cannot be confirmed. CDR3 length: 15 amino acids. The CDR3: CASSLQGENNSPLHF.

This sequence joins TRBV14 and TRBJ2-1; the TRBD2 assignment by TCRdb is unverifiable without DNA. From germline, CDR1 is SGHDN and CDR2 FVKESK. The CDR3 consists of 19 residues. This CDR3 is CASSQDPGASGRFYNEQFF. The entire variable domain, with the rest obtained from reference TRBV14 and TRBJ2-1, is as follows: EAGVTQFPSHSVIEKGQTVTLRCDPISGHDNLYWYRRVMGKEIKFLLHFVKESKQDESGMPNNRFLAERTGGTYSTLKVQPAELEDSGVYFCASSQDPGASGRFYNEQFFGPGTRLTVL.

The chain recombines TRBV15 with TRBJ1-2; with no DNA, the TCRdb D assignment of TRBD1 cannot be verified. CDR3 length: 15 residues. Germline values: CDR1 LNHNV, CDR2 YYDKDF (reference sequence). CDR3 region: CATSRDFGGGNGYTF.